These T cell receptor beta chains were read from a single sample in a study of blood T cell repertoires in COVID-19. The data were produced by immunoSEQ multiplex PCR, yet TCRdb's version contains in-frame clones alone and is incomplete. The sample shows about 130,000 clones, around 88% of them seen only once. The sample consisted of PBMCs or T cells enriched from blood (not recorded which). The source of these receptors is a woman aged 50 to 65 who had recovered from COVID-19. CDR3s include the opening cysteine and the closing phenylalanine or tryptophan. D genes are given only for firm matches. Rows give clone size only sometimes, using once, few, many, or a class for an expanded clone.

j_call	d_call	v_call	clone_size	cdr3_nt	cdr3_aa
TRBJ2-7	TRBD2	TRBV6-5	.	TGTGCCAGCAGGAGGGAGGGTTTAATCGACGAGCAGTACTTC	CASRREGLIDEQYF
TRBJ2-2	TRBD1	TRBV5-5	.	TGTGCCAGCAGCGGACAGGGAGACACCGGGGAGCTGTTTTTT	CASSGQGDTGELFF
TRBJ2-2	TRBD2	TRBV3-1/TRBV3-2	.	TGTGCCAGCAGCCAAGGACTAGCGGGGGCGAACACCGGGGAGCTGTTTTTT	CASSQGLAGANTGELFF
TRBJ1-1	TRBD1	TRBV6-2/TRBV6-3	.	TGTGCCAGCAGTTTACAGGGGGCAATGTGGACTGAAGCTTTCTTT	CASSLQGAMWTEAFF
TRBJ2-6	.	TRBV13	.	TGTGCCAGCACCGTCGTAGGCAGGATGCACTCTGGGGCCAACGTCCTGACTTTC	CASTVVGRMHSGANVLTF
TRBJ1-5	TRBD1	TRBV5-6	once	TGTGCCAGCAGCTACGGGACAGGGGAGGAATGGAGCAATCAGCCCCAGCATTTT	CASSYGTGEEWSNQPQHF
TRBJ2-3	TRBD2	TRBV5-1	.	TGCGCCAGCAGCCAGGCAGCGGGGGGCACAGATACGCAGTATTTT	CASSQAAGGTDTQYF
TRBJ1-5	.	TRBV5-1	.	TGCGCCAGCAGCTCGCCCAGATTGACAGGCCAGCATTTT	CASSSPRLTGQHF
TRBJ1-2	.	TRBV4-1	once	TGCGCCAGCGGCCCCGTAAACTATGGCTACACCTTC	CASGPVNYGYTF
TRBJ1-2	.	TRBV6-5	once	TGTGCCAGCAGGGCAGGGGACTATGGCTACACCTTC	CASRAGDYGYTF
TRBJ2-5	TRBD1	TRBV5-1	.	TGCGCCAGCAGGACAGGGATGATGGAGACCCAGTACTTC	CASRTGMMETQYF
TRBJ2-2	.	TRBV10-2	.	TGCGCCAGCACGGACACCGGGGAGCTGTTTTTT	CASTDTGELFF
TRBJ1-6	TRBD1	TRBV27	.	TGTGCCAGCAGCGGACAGGGAGTGGTGTCACCCCTCCACTTT	CASSGQGVVSPLHF
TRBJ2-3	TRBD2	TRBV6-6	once	TGTGCCAGCAGTGCCGGGACTAGATCCCGCACAGATACGCAGTATTTT	CASSAGTRSRTDTQYF
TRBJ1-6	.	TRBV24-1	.	TGTGCCACCAGTGATACGACAGGTCGATCACCCCTCCACTTT	CATSDTTGRSPLHF
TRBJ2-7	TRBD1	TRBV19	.	TGTGCCAGTAGTAAGGACAGGGGCCCGCAGTACTTC	CASSKDRGPQYF
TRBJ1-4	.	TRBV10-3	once	TGTGCCATCAGTGCCTCGACAGGCTCTAATGAAAAACTGTTTTTT	CAISASTGSNEKLFF
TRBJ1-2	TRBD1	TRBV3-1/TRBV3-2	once	TGTGCCAGCAACCCGGGACAGGGGGCGCGTGGCTATGGCTACACCTTC	CASNPGQGARGYGYTF
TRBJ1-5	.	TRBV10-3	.	TGTGCCATCAGCGGGGTTGATCAGCCCCAGCATTTT	CAISGVDQPQHF
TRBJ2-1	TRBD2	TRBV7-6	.	TGTGCCAGCAGCTTAGCGTTCCGCGGGGGGGCGGGCAATGAGCAGTTCTTC	CASSLAFRGGAGNEQFF
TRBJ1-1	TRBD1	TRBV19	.	TGTGCCAGTACTCGGGACAGGGGGGGAACTGAAGCTTTCTTT	CASTRDRGGTEAFF
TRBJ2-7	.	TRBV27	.	TGTGCCAGCTCTCCGGACATCTACGAGCAGTACTTC	CASSPDIYEQYF
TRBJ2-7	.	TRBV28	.	TGTGCCAGCAGGGGGCCCTCCTACGAGCAGTACTTC	CASRGPSYEQYF
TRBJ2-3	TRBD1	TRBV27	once	TGTGCCAGCAGTTTCCGCCGCCCGGGACAGGGATACACAGATACGCAGTATTTT	CASSFRRPGQGYTDTQYF
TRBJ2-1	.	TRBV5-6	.	TGTGCCAGCAGCTTGGTCCTGCTCCCCGGGGGTGAGCAGTTCTTC	CASSLVLLPGGEQFF
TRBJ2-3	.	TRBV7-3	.	TGTGCCAGCAGCTTATCCTCAAATCTAGCGGATACGCAGTATTTT	CASSLSSNLADTQYF
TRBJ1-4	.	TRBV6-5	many	TGTGCCAGCAGTTACACTACAGGGTGGAATGAAAAACTGTTTTTT	CASSYTTGWNEKLFF
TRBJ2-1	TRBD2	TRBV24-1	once	TGTGCCACCAGTGATTTGTGGGGGGGGGCCTACAATGAGCAGTTCTTC	CATSDLWGGAYNEQFF
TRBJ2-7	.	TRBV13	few	TGTGCCAGCAGCACCAAAGACAGACCAAAAACTCCCTACGAGCAGTACTTC	CASSTKDRPKTPYEQYF
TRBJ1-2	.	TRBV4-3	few	TGCGCCAGCAGCCAAGACGGGCGGATACCTCAGGGCGATGGCTACACCTTC	CASSQDGRIPQGDGYTF
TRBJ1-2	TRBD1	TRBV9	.	TGTGCCAGCAGCGTGAGACAGGGGGAGGCAGATGGCTACACCTTC	CASSVRQGEADGYTF
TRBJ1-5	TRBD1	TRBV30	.	TGTGCCTGGAGCCCCTCGACAGGGATTGCGATCCAGCCCCAGCATTTT	CAWSPSTGIAIQPQHF
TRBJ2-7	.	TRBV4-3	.	TGCGCCAGCAGCCAAGTCGTGGGGGCGGCCTACGAGCAGTACTTC	CASSQVVGAAYEQYF
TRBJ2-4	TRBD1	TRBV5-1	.	TGCGCCAGCAGCTTGGCGGACAGGGGTAACAAAAACATTCAGTACTTC	CASSLADRGNKNIQYF
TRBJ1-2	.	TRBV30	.	TGTGCCTGGAGTGTAGTACAGGCTGGCTACACCTTC	CAWSVVQAGYTF
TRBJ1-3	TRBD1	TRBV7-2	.	TGTGCCAGCAGCGGACAGACAGGGACTGGAAACACCATATATTTT	CASSGQTGTGNTIYF
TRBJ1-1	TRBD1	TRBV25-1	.	TGTGCCAGCAGGGGACAGGGCGCCCTTTCAAACACTGAAGCTTTCTTT	CASRGQGALSNTEAFF
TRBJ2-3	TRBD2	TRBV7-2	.	TGTGCCAGCAGCACCAAAACTAGCGGGGCAAGCACAGATACGCAGTATTTT	CASSTKTSGASTDTQYF
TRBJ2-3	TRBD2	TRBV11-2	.	TGTGCCAGCAGCCAATCCGGACTAGCGGGGGGACTAGGGTCAGATACGCAGTATTTT	CASSQSGLAGGLGSDTQYF
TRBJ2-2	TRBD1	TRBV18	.	TGTGCCAGCTCACCAGCGAAGGGGGCTGACACCGGGGAGCTGTTTTTT	CASSPAKGADTGELFF
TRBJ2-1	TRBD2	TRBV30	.	TGTGCCTGGAGAGGGGGTAGCGGGGCAAATGAGCAGTTCTTC	CAWRGGSGANEQFF
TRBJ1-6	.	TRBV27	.	TGTGCCAGCAGTCCCGGGGGGCTGGCACCCCTCCACTTT	CASSPGGLAPLHF
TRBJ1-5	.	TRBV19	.	TGTGCCAGTAGTATAGGCTACTTACGGGGGGGCAATCAGCCCCAGCATTTT	CASSIGYLRGGNQPQHF
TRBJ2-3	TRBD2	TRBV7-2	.	TGTGCCAGCAGCCTTGGACTAGCGGGAAATACGCAGTATTTT	CASSLGLAGNTQYF
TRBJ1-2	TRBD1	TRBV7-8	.	TGTGCCAGCAGCCCCGACAGGGGGTTTGGCTATGGCTACACCTTC	CASSPDRGFGYGYTF
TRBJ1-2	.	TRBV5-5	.	TGTGCCAGCAGCTTGGCGACAGGAGATGGCTACACCTTC	CASSLATGDGYTF
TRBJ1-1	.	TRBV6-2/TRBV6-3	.	TGTGCCAGCAGTTACTGGGGGGAGGGGACTGAAGCTTTCTTT	CASSYWGEGTEAFF
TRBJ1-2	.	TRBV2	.	TGTGCCAGCAACCAAGGAGGGATCTATGGCTACACCTTC	CASNQGGIYGYTF
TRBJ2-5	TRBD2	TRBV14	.	TGTGCCAGCAGCCAAGATCGGCGGGGACTAGCGGGGTTCCTACAAGAGACCCAGTACTTC	CASSQDRRGLAGFLQETQYF
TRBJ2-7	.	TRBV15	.	TGTGCCACCAGGGGAGGCTCCGACTACGAGCAGTACTTC	CATRGGSDYEQYF
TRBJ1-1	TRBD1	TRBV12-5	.	TGTGCTAGTGGTCCCCCAGGGGGCGAGGCTGAAGCTTTCTTT	CASGPPGGEAEAFF
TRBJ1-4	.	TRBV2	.	TGTGCCAGCAGGGCCCGGGTCACTAATGAAAAACTGTTTTTT	CASRARVTNEKLFF
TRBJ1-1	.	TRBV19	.	TGTGCCAGTAGTATGGTCGACAGTAAAGCTTTCTTT	CASSMVDSKAFF
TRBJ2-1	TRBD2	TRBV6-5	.	TGTGCCAGCATACTAGCGGGGGGACCGGAGCAGTTCTTC	CASILAGGPEQFF
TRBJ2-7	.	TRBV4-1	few	TGCGCCAGCAGCCCCTCTGGGACACGAGACGAGCAGTACTTC	CASSPSGTRDEQYF
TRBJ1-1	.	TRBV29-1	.	TGCAGCGTTGAAGTAGGGCAGGGGAATGGTGAAGCTTTCTTT	CSVEVGQGNGEAFF
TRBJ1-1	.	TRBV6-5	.	TGTGCCAGCAGTTACTCGGGGAGGGTGAACACTGAAGCTTTCTTT	CASSYSGRVNTEAFF
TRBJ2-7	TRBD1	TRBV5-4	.	TGTGCCAGCAGCTCGGGACAGGTCCATCCCTACGAGCAGTACTTC	CASSSGQVHPYEQYF
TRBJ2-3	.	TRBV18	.	TGTGCCAGCTCACCACCGGCCGGCACAGATACGCAGTATTTT	CASSPPAGTDTQYF